These T cell receptor beta chains were read from a single sample in a study of CD8 T cells in ankylosing spondylitis. TCRdb re-analysed the 5' RACE reads in MiXCR, keeping a single row per CDR3 protein. Here the sample spans around 300,000 distinct CDR3 sequences, roughly 15% being singletons. The sequencing sample was made of blood, either unsorted or a sorted T cell fraction (not recorded which). The receptors stem from a male donor with ankylosing spondylitis or in good health (not recorded which). Each CDR3 is given without its conserved first and last residue. The D gene is left open where the match is weak.

CDR3 protein,V gene,J gene,D gene
SARDTINYGYT,TRBV20-1,TRBJ1-2,NA
ASSFGSYGYT,TRBV5-5,TRBJ1-2,NA
ASSLVMSSYNEQF,TRBV5-6,TRBJ2-1,NA
ASSLEGVARSYNEQF,TRBV7-9,TRBJ2-1,NA
ASKAVVTGELF,TRBV6-1,TRBJ2-2,NA
ASSVVLGYTGELF,TRBV9,TRBJ2-2,NA
ASQAGGQFTDTQY,TRBV2,TRBJ2-3,TRBD2
SAREGGEPQH,TRBV20-1,TRBJ1-5,NA
ASLSGQGVEQY,TRBV2,TRBJ2-7,TRBD1
ATRGQINTGELF,TRBV15,TRBJ2-2,NA
ASSQVPGILY,TRBV14,TRBJ2-7,NA